These 14 T cell receptor beta chains were all obtained from the same sample, sequenced in a study of T-cell memory formation after mild COVID-19. TCRdb reprocessed the 5' RACE reads with MiXCR, giving one entry per CDR3 protein. The table lists approximately 100,000 distinct CDR3 sequences, over 8.5% of them singletons, with roughly 40% in the top ten. Source material: PBMCs or a T cell subset sorted from them (not recorded which). The receptors were gathered from a man aged 18 to 30 who had mild COVID-19 (a few samples of this study predate the infection). Cell type and time point are not known.

This chain joins TRBV2 and TRBJ1-6; 8 nucleotides line up with TRBD1. J lost 6 bases, V lost 4 bases, and 8 bases had no gene match. This CDR3 is built from 16 residues. Germline-derived CDR1 and CDR2 are SNHLY and FYNNEI. CDR3 in amino acids: CASSVREQGGNSPLHF. As DNA, the CDR3 is TGTGCCAGCAGTGTACGGGAACAGGGGGGTAATTCACCCCTCCACTTT.

The rearrangement uses TRBV4-1 and TRBJ2-1; D may be TRBD1 (5 bases). CDR1 and CDR2 (germline): MGHRA, YSYEKL. Between the trimmed V and J ends, which lost 0 bases and 12 bases, there was a span of 12 bases. This CDR3 has 13 residues. CDR3 DNA sequence: TGCGCCAGCAGCCAAGATAGGCGTAGGGGGCAGTTCTTC. Amino acids: CASSQDRRRGQFF.

This chain connects TRBV6-6 to TRBJ2-7; D may be TRBD2 (5 bases). V lost 6 bases and J lost 5, with 14 bases in between. CDR1 is MNHNY, CDR2 SVGAGI, per germline (reference sequence). CDR3 length: 13 amino acids. The CDR3 loop reads CASSDEGVHEQYV. Written as DNA, the CDR3 is TGTGCCAGCAGCGACGAGGGTGTCCACGAGCAGTACGTC.

Only a few counts were recorded for this clonotype. The rearrangement uses TRBV4-1 and TRBJ2-7; possible D gene TRBD2, 5 bases. Per germline, CDR1 MGHRA and CDR2 YSYEKL. The CDR3 has 15 residues. Trimming shortened V by 1 base and J by 4 bases, and 14 bases separated the two germline ends. The CDR3 here is CASSQGRGRNYEQYF. In nucleotides, the CDR3 is TGCGCCAGCAGCCAAGGACGGGGTAGAAATTACGAGCAGTACTTC.

This clonotype was counted only a few times. The chain couples TRBV7-9 to TRBJ2-2; D uncertain. With 5 bases removed from V and 2 bases from J, the gap between germline ends came to 18 bases. The CDR3 consists of 17 residues. Germline loops: CDR1 SEHNR, CDR2 FQNEAQ (reference sequence). This CDR3 reads CASSLGRRTPNTGELFF. The CDR3 DNA follows: TGTGCCAGCAGCCTGGGCCGACGGACCCCAAACACCGGGGAGCTGTTTTTT. Together with reference TRBV7-9 and TRBJ2-2, the CDR3 gives the full variable domain: DTGVSQNPRHKITKRGQNVTFRCDPISEHNRLYWYRQTLGQGPEFLTYFQNEAQLEKSRLLSDRFSAERPKGSFSTLEIQRTEQGDSAMYLCASSLGRRTPNTGELFFGEGSRLTVL.

The rearrangement links TRBV6-2 or TRBV6-3 to TRBJ2-2; a possible D gene is TRBD1 (5 bases). Looked up from germline, CDR1 is MNHEY and CDR2 is SVGEGT. This CDR3 region has 14 residues. V gave up 10 bases and J gave up 0 bases, with 12 bases separating them. CDR3 residues: CATVRQTNTGELFF. The CDR3 coding sequence is TGTGCCACCGTTAGACAGACGAACACCGGGGAGCTGTTTTTT.

The chain joins TRBV11-2 to TRBJ2-5; the match to TRBD2 covers 12 bases. CDR3 length equals 16 residues. V lost 5 bases, J lost 2 bases, and 6 bases stayed unmatched. Germline loops: CDR1 SGHAT, CDR2 FQNNGV. CDR3 residues: CASSPRLAGVQETQYF. DNA of the CDR3: TGTGCCAGCAGCCCCAGACTAGCGGGGGTTCAAGAGACCCAGTACTTC.

This clonotype came up many times. The rearrangement joins TRBV14 to TRBJ2-1; D remains ambiguous. V lost 1 base and J 9 bases, leaving 10 bases between the germline ends. The CDR3 runs 13 residues. From germline, CDR1 is SGHDN and CDR2 FVKESK. This chain's CDR3 is CASSQVQIGEQFF. In DNA, the CDR3 is TGTGCCAGCAGCCAAGTTCAGATCGGTGAGCAGTTCTTC.

This clonotype appeared a few times. The V and J genes are TRBV5-4 and TRBJ2-5; D is ambiguous. The V gene lost 0 bases and the J gene lost 3 bases, with 9 bases spanning the gap. This CDR3 is 14 amino acids long. The germline V gene has CDR1 SGHNT and CDR2 YYREEE (reference sequence). The CDR3 loop is CASSLVGAEETQYF. The CDR3, as DNA: TGTGCCAGCAGCTTGGTCGGCGCGGAAGAGACCCAGTACTTC.

In its sample, this clonotype was seen many times. The chain joins TRBV5-1 to TRBJ2-7; TRBD1 aligns across 7 bases. The CDR3 runs 16 residues. In germline, CDR1 is SGHRS, CDR2 YFSETQ. V lost 0 bases to trimming and J lost 2 bases; unmatched junction nucleotides: 8. The chain's CDR3 is CASSLGDRVPPYEQYV. The CDR3 DNA reads as TGCGCCAGCAGCTTGGGCGACAGGGTCCCTCCCTACGAGCAGTACGTC.

This clonotype was seen more than once but under ten times. The J gene is TRBJ2-6, the V gene TRBV21-1; the table's TRBD1 call for D was not verified on the DNA. TRBV21-1 is a listed pseudogene. This CDR3 comprises 18 residues. The CDR3 nucleotides are TGTGCCAGCTCAACCGGGGACGACAGGGAGGCTGGGGCCAACGTCCTGACTTTC. This sequence encodes CASSTGDDREAGANVLTF.

The genes are TRBV6-4 and TRBJ2-3; 9 nucleotides match TRBD1. After removal of 2 bases from V and 4 bases from J, the junction contained 4 bases not matched to a gene. Germline CDR1 reads MRHNA; CDR2 reads SNTAGT. This CDR3 spans 15 amino acids. The CDR3 sequence is CASSDGTGSADTQYF. Here the CDR3 DNA reads TGTGCCAGCAGTGACGGGACAGGGAGCGCAGATACGCAGTATTTT.

This clonotype was counted a few times. V and J are TRBV7-2 and TRBJ1-1; a weak D match, TRBD1 (5 bases). This CDR3 region has 18 residues. Germline-derived CDR1 and CDR2 are SGHTA and FQGNSA. The ends were cut back, 4 bases at V and 1 base at J, with 22 bases in the middle. CDR3 nucleotide sequence: TGTGCCAGCAGCTCCCCTCTAAGGGGCCCAAGGGCGAACACTGAAGCTTTCTTT. Translated, it gives CASSSPLRGPRANTEAFF.

The chain employs TRBV6-2 or TRBV6-3 and TRBJ2-1; no reliable D call. The CDR3 contains 14 residues. Trimming removed 0 bases from V and 15 bases from J, with 18 bases in between. The germline V gene has CDR1 MNHEY and CDR2 SVGEGT. The CDR3 bases are TGTGCCAGCAGTTACTCTGGCAGCGTGGTGATGCTGTTCTTC. This sequence encodes CASSYSGSVVMLFF.